A single sample is the source of the 6 T cell receptor beta chains below, sequenced in a study of beta chain features in type 1 diabetes. TCRB transcripts that were expressed got sequenced, as all of the isolated RNA had been reverse transcribed. Data came from immunoSEQ multiplex PCR; TCRdb stores just in-frame clones and leaves some out. The sample shows around 500,000 clones, 9.5% to 12% of them seen only once. The material sequenced was naive CD4+ T cells from blood. The receptors derive from a woman aged 18-29 years in good health.

The V and J genes are TRBV28 and TRBJ1-2, with 8 bases identical to TRBD1. There are 12 residues in the CDR3. The trim removed 5 bases at V and 11 bases at J, leaving 7 bases unmatched. CDR1 and CDR2 (germline): MDHEN, SYDVKM. The CDR3 sequence: CASSTQGARYTF. The CDR3 DNA is TGTGCCAGCAGTACCCAGGGGGCGAGATACACCTTC.

This chain joins TRBV2 and TRBJ2-3; 7 bases match TRBD2. The CDR3 has 16 amino acids. Germline-derived CDR1 and CDR2 are SNHLY and FYNNEI. V was clipped by 2 bases and J by 2 bases; unmatched bases: 7. CDR3 loop: CASSELTGGLTDTQYF. The CDR3, as DNA: TGTGCCAGCAGTGAACTTACGGGGGGACTCACAGATACGCAGTATTTT.

This sequence joins TRBV5-1 and TRBJ1-2; unclear D gene. CDR1 is SGHRS and CDR2 is YFSETQ in the germline V gene. The CDR3 extends over 12 amino acids. The V and J ends lost 4 bases and 5 bases respectively, with 9 bases between them. The CDR3 DNA reads TGCGCCAGCAGCCTGTTAGGGTATGGCTACACCTTC. Its translation is CASSLLGYGYTF.

J is TRBJ2-7 and V is TRBV7-2, with D perhaps TRBD2 (5 bases). This CDR3 has 12 amino acids. Trimming pared 3 bases from V and 6 bases from J, leaving 9 bases between. Germline V gene sequence: CDR1 SGHTA, CDR2 FQGNSA. CDR3 sequence: CASSLSGSEQYF. In DNA form, the CDR3 reads TGTGCCAGCAGCTTGTCGGGGTCCGAGCAGTACTTC. Looking up the rest from reference TRBV7-2 and TRBJ2-7 gives the full variable domain: GAGVSQSPSNKVTEKGKDVELRCDPISGHTALYWYRQSLGQGLEFLIYFQGNSAPDKSGLPSDRFSAERTGGSVSTLTIQRTQQEDSAVYLCASSLSGSEQYFGPGTRLTVT.

As concerns this clone: A read error may produce the germline difference seen at one junction end. CDR3 amino acids: CASSRMGPVPF. The CDR3 DNA follows: TGTGCCAGCAGCCGCATGGGGCCGGTACCCTTC. This chain links TRBV7-9 with TRBJ1-2, with D possibly matching TRBD1 (5 bases). The CDR3 totals 11 residues. CDR1 is SEHNR, CDR2 FQNEAQ, per germline (reference sequence).

The chain is built from TRBV29-1 and TRBJ2-1; D unresolved. Germline values: CDR1 SQVTM, CDR2 ANQGSEA. The CDR3 totals 14 residues. V lost 5 bases, J lost 2 bases, and 13 bases lay in between. The CDR3 loop reads CSVREGRTYNEQFF. In nucleotides, the CDR3 is TGCAGCGTTCGCGAAGGTCGAACCTACAATGAGCAGTTCTTC.